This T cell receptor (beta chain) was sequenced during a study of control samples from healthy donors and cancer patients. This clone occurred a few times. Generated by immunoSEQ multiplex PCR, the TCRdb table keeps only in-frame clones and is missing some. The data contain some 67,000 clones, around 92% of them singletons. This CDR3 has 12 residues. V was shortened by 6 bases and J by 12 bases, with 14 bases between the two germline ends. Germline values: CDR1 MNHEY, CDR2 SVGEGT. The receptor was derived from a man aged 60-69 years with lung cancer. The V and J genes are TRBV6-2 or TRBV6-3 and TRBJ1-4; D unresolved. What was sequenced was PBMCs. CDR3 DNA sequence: TGTGCCAGCAGCTCGTACAGCCCAGAACTGTTTTTT. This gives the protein CASSSYSPELFF.